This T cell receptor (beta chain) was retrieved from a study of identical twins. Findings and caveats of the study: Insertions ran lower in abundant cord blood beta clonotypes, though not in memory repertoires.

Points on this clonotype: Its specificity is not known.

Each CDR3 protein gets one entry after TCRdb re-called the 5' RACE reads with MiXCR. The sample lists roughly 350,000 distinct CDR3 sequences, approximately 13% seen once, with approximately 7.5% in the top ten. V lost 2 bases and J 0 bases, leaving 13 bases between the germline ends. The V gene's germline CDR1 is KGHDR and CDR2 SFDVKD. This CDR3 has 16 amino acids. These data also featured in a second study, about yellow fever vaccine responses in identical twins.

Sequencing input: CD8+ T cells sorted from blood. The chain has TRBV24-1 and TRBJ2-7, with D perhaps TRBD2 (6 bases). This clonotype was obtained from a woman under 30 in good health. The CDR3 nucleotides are TGTGCCACCAGTGATTCTTCTAGCGTATTCTCCTACGAGCAGTACTTC. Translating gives CATSDSSSVFSYEQYF.